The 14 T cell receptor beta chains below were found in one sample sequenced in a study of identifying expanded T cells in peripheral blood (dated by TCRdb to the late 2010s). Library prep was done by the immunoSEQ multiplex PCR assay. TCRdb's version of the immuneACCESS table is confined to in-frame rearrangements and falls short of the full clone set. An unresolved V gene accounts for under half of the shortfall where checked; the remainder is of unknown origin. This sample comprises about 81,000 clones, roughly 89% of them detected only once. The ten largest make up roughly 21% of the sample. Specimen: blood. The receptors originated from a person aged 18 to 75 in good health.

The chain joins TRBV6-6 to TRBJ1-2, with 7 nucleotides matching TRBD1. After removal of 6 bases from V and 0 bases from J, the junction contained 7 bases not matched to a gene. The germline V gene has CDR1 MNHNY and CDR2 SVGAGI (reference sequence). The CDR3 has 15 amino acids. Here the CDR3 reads CASRSTGEPNYGYTF. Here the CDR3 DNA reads TGTGCCAGCAGGTCCACAGGGGAGCCTAACTATGGCTACACCTTC.

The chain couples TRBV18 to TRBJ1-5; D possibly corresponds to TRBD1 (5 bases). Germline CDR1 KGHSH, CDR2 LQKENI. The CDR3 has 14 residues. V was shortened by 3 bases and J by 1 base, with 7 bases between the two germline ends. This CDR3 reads CASSPGDSNQPQHF. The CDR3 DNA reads TGTGCCAGCTCACCTGGGGACAGCAATCAGCCCCAGCATTTT.

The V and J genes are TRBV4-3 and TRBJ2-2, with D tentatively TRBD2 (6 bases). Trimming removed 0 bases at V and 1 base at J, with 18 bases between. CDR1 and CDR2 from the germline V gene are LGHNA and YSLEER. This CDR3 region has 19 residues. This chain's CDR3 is CASSQDTSGGLLNTGELFF. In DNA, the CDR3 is TGCGCCAGCAGCCAAGATACCAGCGGAGGGCTTTTGAACACCGGGGAGCTGTTTTTT.

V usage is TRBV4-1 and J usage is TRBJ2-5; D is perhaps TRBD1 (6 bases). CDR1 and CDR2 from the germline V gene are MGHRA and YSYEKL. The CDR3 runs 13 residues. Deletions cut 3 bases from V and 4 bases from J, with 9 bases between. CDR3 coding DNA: TGCGCCAGCAGCCAGTCAGGGGTAGAGACCCAGTACTTC. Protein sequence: CASSQSGVETQYF.

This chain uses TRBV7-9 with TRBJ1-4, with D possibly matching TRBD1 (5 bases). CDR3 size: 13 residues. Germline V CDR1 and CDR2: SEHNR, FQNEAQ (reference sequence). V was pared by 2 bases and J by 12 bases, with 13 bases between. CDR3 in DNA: TGTGCCAGCAGCTTAAGGACACGAGGGGAACTGTTTTTT. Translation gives CASSLRTRGELFF.

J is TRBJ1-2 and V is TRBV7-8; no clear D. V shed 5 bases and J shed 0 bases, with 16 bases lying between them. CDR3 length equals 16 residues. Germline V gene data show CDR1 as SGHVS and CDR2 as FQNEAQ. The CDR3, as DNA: TGTGCCAGCAGCGAGACCGACCGGGGAGCTAACTATGGCTACACCTTC. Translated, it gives CASSETDRGANYGYTF.

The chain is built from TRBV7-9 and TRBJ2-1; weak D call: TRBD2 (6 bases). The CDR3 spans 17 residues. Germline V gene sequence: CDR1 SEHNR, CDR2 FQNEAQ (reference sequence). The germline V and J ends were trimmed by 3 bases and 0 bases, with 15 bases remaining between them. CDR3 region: CASSFPREGSSYNEQFF. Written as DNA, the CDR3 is TGTGCCAGCAGCTTCCCGCGGGAAGGGAGCTCCTACAATGAGCAGTTCTTC.

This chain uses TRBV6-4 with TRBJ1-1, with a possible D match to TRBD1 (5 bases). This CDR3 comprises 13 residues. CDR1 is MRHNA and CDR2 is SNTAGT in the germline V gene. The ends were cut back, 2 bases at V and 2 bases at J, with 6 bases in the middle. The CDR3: CASSDRDNTEAFF. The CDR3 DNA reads TGTGCCAGCAGTGACCGGGACAACACTGAAGCTTTCTTT.

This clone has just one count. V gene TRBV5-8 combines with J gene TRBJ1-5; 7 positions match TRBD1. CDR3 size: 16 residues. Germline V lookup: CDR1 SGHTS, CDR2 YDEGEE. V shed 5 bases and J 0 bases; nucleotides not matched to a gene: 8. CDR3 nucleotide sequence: TGTGCCAGCAGTCCGCTTACAGGGGCTAGCAATCAGCCCCAGCATTTT. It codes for CASSPLTGASNQPQHF.

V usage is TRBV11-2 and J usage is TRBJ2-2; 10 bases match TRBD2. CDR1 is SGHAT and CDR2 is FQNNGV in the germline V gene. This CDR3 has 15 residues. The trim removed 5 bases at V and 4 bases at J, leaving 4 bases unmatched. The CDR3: CASSAGLASTGELFF. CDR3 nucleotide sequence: TGTGCCAGCAGCGCGGGACTAGCGAGCACCGGGGAGCTGTTTTTT.

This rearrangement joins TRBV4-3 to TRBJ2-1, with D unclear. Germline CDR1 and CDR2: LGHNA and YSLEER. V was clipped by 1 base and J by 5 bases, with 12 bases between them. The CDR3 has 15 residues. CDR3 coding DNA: TGCGCCAGCAGCCAAGGCCGGGCGCTCCACAATGAGCAGTTCTTC. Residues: CASSQGRALHNEQFF.

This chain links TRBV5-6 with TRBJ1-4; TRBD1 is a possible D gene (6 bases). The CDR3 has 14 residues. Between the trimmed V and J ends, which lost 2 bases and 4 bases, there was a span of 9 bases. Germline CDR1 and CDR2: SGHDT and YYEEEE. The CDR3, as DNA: TGTGCCAGCAGCTTAGGGGGAATTAATGAAAAACTGTTTTTT. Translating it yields CASSLGGINEKLFF.

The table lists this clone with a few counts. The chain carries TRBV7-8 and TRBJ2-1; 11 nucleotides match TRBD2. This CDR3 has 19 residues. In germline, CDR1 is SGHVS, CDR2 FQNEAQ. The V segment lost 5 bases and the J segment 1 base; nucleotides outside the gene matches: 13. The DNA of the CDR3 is TGTGCCAGCAGCCATACTAGCGGGAGTTTGAGAGGGTCCTACAATGAGCAGTTCTTC. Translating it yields CASSHTSGSLRGSYNEQFF.

Here the CDR3 DNA reads TGTGCCAGTAGAAACCTCCCGGGACTAGCGGGAGGAGGGTCCTACAATGAGCAGTTCTTC. Its translation is CASRNLPGLAGGGSYNEQFF. The rearrangement uses TRBV19 and TRBJ2-1; 15 bases are shared with TRBD2. CDR1 and CDR2 (germline): LNHDA, SQIVND (reference sequence). V shed 6 bases and J 1 base; nucleotides not matched to a gene: 13. The CDR3 has 20 residues.